The 20 T cell receptor beta chains listed next were all sequenced from one sample in a study of T cells in Graves' hyperthyroidism and ophthalmopathy. Amplification yielded TCR beta CDR3 regions, with RNA transcripts as the source. HTBI primers were the set used in a first-round RT-PCR of the TCR CDR3. In TCRdb, the multiplex PCR reads were re-called with MiXCR into one record per CDR3 protein. The repertoire has hundreds of thousands of distinct CDR3 sequences, 12% to 15% of them found once; the top ten carry 9.5% to 13%. Sequences were obtained from blood. These TCRs come from a woman under 30 with Graves' hyperthyroidism.

In this sample, this clonotype turned up a few times. The chain carries TRBV4-1 and TRBJ2-7, with 7 bases fitting TRBD1. The CDR3 covers 14 residues. With 3 bases clipped from V and 3 bases from J, the junction kept 5 bases outside the gene matches. The V gene's germline CDR1 is MGHRA and CDR2 YSYEKL. Here the CDR3 reads CASSQPGQNYEQYF. CDR3 nucleotides: TGCGCCAGCAGCCAGCCGGGACAGAACTACGAGCAGTACTTC.

In this sample, this clonotype turned up a few times. J is TRBJ1-2 and V is TRBV18; 8 bases line up with TRBD1. Germline values: CDR1 KGHSH, CDR2 LQKENI. The CDR3 sequence is 15 residues long. V gave up 6 bases and J gave up 5 bases; unmatched junction bases: 11. The CDR3, as DNA: TGTGCCAGCTCTCCCCGGGACAGGTCCCTTTATGGCTACACCTTC. This encodes CASSPRDRSLYGYTF.

The chain has TRBV6-2 or TRBV6-3 and TRBJ1-5; TRBD1 matches at 7 bases. There are 15 residues in the CDR3. Germline V lookup: CDR1 MNHEY, CDR2 SVGEGT. V gave up 4 bases and J gave up 4 bases; unmatched junction bases: 7. The CDR3 DNA reads TGTGCCAGCAGTTCATTATCAGGGGGAAATCAGCCCCAGCATTTT. Residues: CASSSLSGGNQPQHF.

The table lists this clonotype with many counts. This rearrangement joins TRBV7-8 to TRBJ2-1; possible D gene TRBD1, 6 bases. Germline V CDR1 and CDR2: SGHVS, FQNEAQ. The V end was cut by 5 bases, the J end by 0 bases, with 8 bases between. The CDR3 runs 14 residues. The CDR3 here is CASSMDSSYNEQFF. In nucleotides, the CDR3 is TGTGCCAGCAGCATGGACAGCTCCTACAATGAGCAGTTCTTC.

The table lists this clonotype with many counts. J is TRBJ2-1 and V is TRBV2, with D possibly being TRBD2 (6 bases). V lost 0 bases to trimming and J lost 8 bases, with 17 bases between them. Germline CDR1 is SNHLY and CDR2 is FYNNEI. There are 16 residues in the CDR3. CDR3 sequence reads: CASSEALAGWGDEQFF. The CDR3 DNA reads TGTGCCAGCAGTGAAGCGTTGGCGGGATGGGGCGATGAGCAGTTCTTC. The variable domain in full, with the rest retrieved from reference TRBV2 and TRBJ2-1, is EPEVTQTPSHQVTQMGQEVILRCVPISNHLYFYWYRQILGQKVEFLVSFYNNEISEKSEIFDDQFSVERPDGSNFTLKIRSTKLEDSAMYFCASSEALAGWGDEQFFGPGTRLTVL.

This clonotype was observed a handful of times. In nucleotides, the CDR3 is TGTGCCAGCAGCTCTTCTGGACTGAATGAAGCTTTCTTT. This encodes CASSSSGLNEAFF. The chain joins TRBV7-3 to TRBJ1-1; no definite D call. The CDR3 is 13 residues long. Between the trimmed V and J ends, which lost 4 bases and 7 bases, there was a span of 13 bases. CDR1 and CDR2 from the germline V gene are SGHTA and FQGTGA.

A note on this clonotype: A clone one base away is much larger, so this may be a read error. The final CDR3 position lacks the conserved phenylalanine or tryptophan, pointing to a likely read error. V gene TRBV28 combines with J gene TRBJ2-7; TRBD1 agrees at 8 bases. The CDR3 contains 15 residues. V lost 2 bases, J lost 0 bases, and 3 bases stayed unmatched. Germline values: CDR1 MDHEN, CDR2 SYDVKM. The CDR3 spells CASSLARGPSYEQYS. The CDR3 nucleotides read TGTGCCAGCAGTTTAGCCAGGGGGCCCTCCTACGAGCAGTACTCC.

The sample holds a few counts of this clonotype. The CDR3 region has the DNA TGTGCCAGCGGGCGACTCACAGGGGACTATGGCTACACCTTC. Translation gives CASGRLTGDYGYTF. V usage is TRBV9 and J usage is TRBJ1-2; 7 bases are a match to TRBD1. Germline lookup yields CDR1 SGDLS and CDR2 YYNGEE. V shed 7 bases, J shed 3 bases, and the junction held 9 bases outside the gene matches. The CDR3 covers 14 residues.

The table lists this clonotype with a few counts. A much larger clone is a single base away; this may be a read error. The genes are TRBV9 and TRBJ2-7; D gene ambiguous. V lost 0 bases to trimming and J lost 0 bases, with 7 bases between them. Germline loops: CDR1 SGDLS, CDR2 YYNGEE. This CDR3 has 14 amino acids. The CDR3 region has the DNA TGTGCCAGCAGCGTAGGGCAGAGCTCCTACGAGCAGTACTTC. Amino acid sequence: CASSVGQSSYEQYF.

This clonotype was counted ten times or more. The chain has TRBV16 and TRBJ2-3; no firm D call. V was clipped by 0 bases and J by 0 bases, with 13 bases between them. This CDR3 has 17 residues. Germline CDR1 reads KGHSY; CDR2 reads FQNENV. The CDR3 is CASSQSVTALSTDTQYF. The CDR3 DNA sequence: TGTGCCAGCAGCCAATCCGTAACAGCCCTAAGCACAGATACGCAGTATTTT.

CDR3 DNA: TGTGCCAGCAGCTCCACACAGGGCCCCCAGCATTTT. This encodes CASSSTQGPQHF. J is TRBJ1-5 and V is TRBV7-2; D might be TRBD1 (6 bases). The CDR3 spans 12 residues. Trimming took 4 bases from V and 10 from J, leaving 11 bases between them. The germline gives CDR1 SGHTA, CDR2 FQGNSA.

V and J are TRBV11-2 and TRBJ2-5, with 14 bases lining up with TRBD2. V trimming: 5 bases; J trimming: 9 bases; junction bases outside the gene matches: 5. Germline V CDR1 and CDR2: SGHAT, FQNNGV. The CDR3 length is 14 residues. CDR3 protein: CASSPTSGRVAQYF. The DNA for the CDR3 is TGTGCCAGCAGCCCGACTAGCGGGAGGGTGGCCCAGTACTTC. The full variable domain, with the rest looked up from reference TRBV11-2 and TRBJ2-5, is EAGVAQSPRYKIIEKRQSVAFWCNPISGHATLYWYQQILGQGPKLLIQFQNNGVVDDSQLPKDRFSAERLKGVDSTLKIQPAKLEDSAVYLCASSPTSGRVAQYFGPGTRLLVL.

This clonotype was found a few times. The chain employs TRBV15 and TRBJ1-6; D is unclear. Trimming left V 3 bases short and J 7 bases short, with 4 bases between. Germline V gene sequence: CDR1 LNHNV, CDR2 YYDKDF (reference sequence). This CDR3 has 12 amino acids. The CDR3 nucleotides read TGTGCCACCAGCAGGGGGAATTCACCCCTCCACTTT. Its protein product is CATSRGNSPLHF.

CDR3 region: CASSLTEGPTDTQYF. The CDR3 region has the DNA TGTGCCAGCAGCTTAACTGAGGGACCCACAGATACGCAGTATTTT. The V gene is TRBV7-8, the J gene TRBJ2-3; D could derive from TRBD1 or TRBD2 (5 bases each). The CDR3 spans 15 residues. Germline-derived CDR1 and CDR2 are SGHVS and FQNEAQ. Trimming shortened V by 2 bases and J by 2 bases, and 11 bases separated the two germline ends.

This chain uses TRBV7-3 with TRBJ2-7, with D perhaps being TRBD1 or TRBD2 (5 bases each). The CDR3 is 16 amino acids. V lost 2 bases and J 2 bases, leaving 16 bases between the germline ends. Germline values: CDR1 SGHTA, CDR2 FQGTGA. CDR3 bases: TGTGCCAGCAGCTTATATGGGGACCCGGACGCCTACGAGCAGTACTTC. It codes for CASSLYGDPDAYEQYF.

This clonotype was counted ten times or more. The chain links TRBV11-3 to TRBJ1-1; D might be TRBD1 (5 bases). The CDR3 is 12 residues long. Trimming shortened V by 4 bases and J by 11 bases, and 14 bases separated the two germline ends. Germline CDR1 reads SGHNT; CDR2 reads YENEEA. CDR3 DNA sequence: TGTGCCAGCAGCTCGGAGATAAAGGGGGCTTTCTTT. Its protein product is CASSSEIKGAFF.

This clonotype occurred many times. The chain carries TRBV20-1 and TRBJ1-1; D uncertain. This CDR3 spans 12 amino acids. V gave up 3 bases and J gave up 3 bases, with 8 bases separating them. The germline V gene encodes CDR1 DFQATT and CDR2 SNEGSKA (reference sequence). CDR3 in amino acids: CSASQGHTEAFF. In DNA, the CDR3 is TGCAGTGCTAGCCAAGGGCACACTGAAGCTTTCTTT.

V and J are TRBV13 and TRBJ2-7, with D tentatively TRBD2 (6 bases). Germline V gene sequence: CDR1 PRHDT, CDR2 FYEKMQ (reference sequence). V gave up 5 bases and J gave up 2 bases, with 19 bases separating them. The CDR3 sequence is 16 residues long. CDR3 sequence (DNA): TGTGCCAGCAGCACTCTAGGCGGGACGAAAGCCTACGAGCAGTACTTC. As protein: CASSTLGGTKAYEQYF.

At least ten counts were recorded for this clonotype. The chain employs TRBV2 and TRBJ2-4; the D is unclear. Trimming took off 6 bases at V and 0 bases at J, with 12 bases between the two ends. Looked up from germline, CDR1 is SNHLY and CDR2 is FYNNEI. This CDR3 has 15 residues. The CDR3 is CASRVELLAKNIQYF. The CDR3 nucleotides read TGTGCCAGCAGGGTAGAGCTCCTAGCCAAAAACATTCAGTACTTC.

This clonotype was picked up many times. The rearrangement links TRBV6-1 to TRBJ1-2, with no clear D. V gave up 6 bases and J gave up 6 bases, with 14 bases separating them. CDR1 is MNHNS and CDR2 is SASEGT in the germline V gene. CDR3 length: 13 residues. The CDR3 reads CASRIQITHGYTF. The CDR3 nucleotides are TGTGCCAGCAGAATACAGATAACCCATGGCTACACCTTC.